The present entry profiles one TCR beta chain with its context. Produced via immunoSEQ multiplex PCR; TCRdb's table is partial and in-frame only. The table has more than 85,000 clones, 65% to 85% seen once. The sample belongs to a study of blood T cell repertoires in COVID-19. Study in general: The United States, Italy and Spain were the sources of the acute and convalescent COVID-19 samples. Sources were T cells, B-cell-depleted T cells, or PBMCs; the material itself was cDNA or gDNA.

Sequencing was done on a sample of peripheral blood. The receptor's source is an elderly man with active or convalescent COVID-19.

The CDR3 region is CASSLRSVNPNTEAFF. The CDR3 DNA reads TGCGCCAGCAGCCTCCGGTCCGTAAACCCTAACACTGAAGCTTTCTTT. The chain recombines TRBV5-1 with TRBJ1-1; the D is unclear. Germline CDR1 is SGHRS and CDR2 is YFSETQ. Between the trimmed V and J ends, which lost 4 bases and 2 bases, there was a span of 18 bases. The CDR3 has 16 residues.